This T cell receptor beta chain was captured in a study of read filtering for tumor transcriptome and immune sequencing. Study overall: R-ISS stage counts were 8 or 9 for I, approximately 16 for II, about seven for III.

Germline loops: CDR1 LNHDA, CDR2 SQIVND (reference sequence). This CDR3 is built from 14 residues. V lost 4 bases to trimming and J lost 1 base, with 9 bases between them. This clonotype was seen many times. Molecular barcoded adaptors covering alpha/delta and beta/gamma chains were used on about 390 ng RNA. TCRdb independently ran MiXCR on the reads; one entry per CDR3 protein. The sample lists approximately 40,000 distinct CDR3 sequences; roughly 13% were seen once. The chain is built from TRBV19 and TRBJ2-3, with D hard to call. This TCR was recovered from a donor aged 40 or older with multiple myeloma. Sequenced: a population of CD138-negative cells sorted from bone marrow. CDR3 DNA: TGTGCCAGTAGTAACCAGGCTGGCACAGATACGCAGTATTTT. It codes for CASSNQAGTDTQYF.